The 15 T cell receptor beta chains below were found in one sample sequenced in a study of control samples from healthy donors and cancer patients. The data were produced by immunoSEQ multiplex PCR, yet TCRdb's version contains in-frame clones alone and is incomplete. The sample shows more than 110,000 clones, more than 90% of them seen only once. Specimen: blood. The receptor source for this set is a man aged 30 to 45 in good health.

This clone occurred a few times. This sequence joins TRBV3-1 (or the pseudogene TRBV3-2) and TRBJ1-1; D is ambiguous. The CDR3 loop spans 14 amino acids. Germline V gene data show CDR1 as LGHDT and CDR2 as YNNKEL (reference sequence). V was clipped by 5 bases and J by 0 bases, with 10 bases between them. The CDR3 protein is CASSSWAMNTEAFF. Written as DNA, the CDR3 is TGTGCCAGCAGCTCCTGGGCGATGAACACTGAAGCTTTCTTT.

The J gene is TRBJ2-2, the V gene TRBV27; D may be TRBD2 (5 bases). CDR3 length equals 16 residues. The V gene's germline CDR1 is MNHEY and CDR2 SMNVEV (reference sequence). V shed 0 bases and J shed 1 base, with 9 bases lying between them. The CDR3, as DNA: TGTGCCAGCAGTTTATCAACGGGGAAGAACACCGGGGAGCTGTTTTTT. This encodes CASSLSTGKNTGELFF.

The chain recombines TRBV7-2 with TRBJ2-3; D ambiguous. V dropped 5 bases and J dropped 2 bases, with 2 bases sitting between them. This CDR3 has 11 residues. Germline CDR1 is SGHTA and CDR2 is FQGNSA. The CDR3 loop is CASSHTDTQYF. The DNA for the CDR3 is TGTGCCAGCAGCCACACAGATACGCAGTATTTT.

The rearrangement uses TRBV29-1 and TRBJ2-7; D might be TRBD2 (6 bases). V lost 6 bases to trimming and J lost 3 bases, with 6 bases between them. This CDR3 has 10 amino acids. CDR1 SQVTM and CDR2 ANQGSEA come from the germline V gene. The CDR3 spells CSVRDYEQYF. The CDR3 nucleotides are TGCAGCGTGCGGGACTACGAGCAGTACTTC.

The V call is TRBV19, the J call TRBJ1-5; 9 nucleotides align to TRBD1. The CDR3 runs to 15 residues. Per germline, CDR1 LNHDA and CDR2 SQIVND (reference sequence). With 5 bases clipped from V and 5 bases from J, the junction kept 7 bases outside the gene matches. The CDR3 DNA follows: TGTGCCAGTAGTTCACTTACAGGGGGCTATCAGCCCCAGCATTTT. This codes for CASSSLTGGYQPQHF.

The chain employs TRBV3-1 (or the pseudogene TRBV3-2) and TRBJ1-2, with a tentative D call TRBD1 (5 bases). The CDR3 contains 12 residues. Germline loops: CDR1 LGHDT, CDR2 YNNKEL (reference sequence). Trimming removed 1 base from V and 8 bases from J, with 8 bases in between. The CDR3 sequence: CASSQGGRGYTF. The CDR3 DNA is TGTGCCAGCAGCCAAGGGGGCCGGGGCTACACCTTC.

This clone was seen just once. The chain's CDR3 is CASSLQGNTEAFF. The CDR3 DNA sequence: TGTGCCAGCAGCTTACAGGGCAACACTGAAGCTTTCTTT. The rearrangement uses TRBV11-3 and TRBJ1-1; the D gene is possibly TRBD1 (5 bases). The CDR3 is made up of 13 amino acids. The V and J ends lost 2 bases and 2 bases respectively, with 6 bases between them. Germline V lookup: CDR1 SGHNT, CDR2 YENEEA.

This chain uses TRBV5-8 with TRBJ2-1; TRBD2 matches 10 bases. This CDR3 comprises 15 residues. The J segment lost 2 bases and the V segment lost 2 bases, leaving 1 base of the junction unmatched. From germline, CDR1 is SGHTS and CDR2 YDEGEE. The CDR3 reads CASSFGLAAYNEQFF. CDR3 nucleotides: TGTGCCAGCAGCTTTGGACTAGCGGCCTACAATGAGCAGTTCTTC.

The gene calls are TRBV28 and TRBJ1-2; weak D call: TRBD1 (6 bases). Germline CDR1 and CDR2: MDHEN and SYDVKM. V was clipped by 1 base and J by 6 bases, with 12 bases between them. The CDR3 totals 14 residues. The CDR3: CASSLLLRTDGYTF. CDR3 in DNA: TGTGCCAGCAGTTTATTACTCCGGACAGATGGCTACACCTTC.

This rearrangement joins TRBV2 to TRBJ2-3, with 7 bases identical to TRBD2. In germline, CDR1 is SNHLY, CDR2 FYNNEI. V lost 2 bases, J lost 3 bases, and 5 bases stayed unmatched. This CDR3 is built from 15 residues. The CDR3 reads CASSESGGRTDTQYF. In DNA, the CDR3 is TGTGCCAGCAGTGAATCGGGGGGTCGGACAGATACGCAGTATTTT.

The V gene is TRBV5-4, the J gene TRBJ2-7; 10 nucleotides agree with TRBD1. This CDR3 region has 15 residues. Germline CDR1 reads SGHNT; CDR2 reads YYREEE (reference sequence). V lost 0 bases to trimming and J lost 4 bases; unmatched junction nucleotides: 4. For the CDR3, the DNA is TGTGCCAGCAGCTTGGCCGGGACAGGGGCTTACGAGCAGTACTTC. Encoded protein: CASSLAGTGAYEQYF.

The chain links TRBV5-1 to TRBJ2-1; no definite D call. The CDR3 runs to 18 residues. Trimming pared 0 bases from V and 8 bases from J, leaving 24 bases between. The V gene's germline CDR1 is SGHRS and CDR2 YFSETQ. The CDR3 sequence: CASSLVPIRSVRSDEQFF. The CDR3, as DNA: TGCGCCAGCAGCTTGGTCCCTATACGCAGCGTTAGGTCAGATGAGCAGTTCTTC. Filled out from reference TRBV5-1 and TRBJ2-1, the complete variable domain reads KAGVTQTPRYLIKTRGQQVTLSCSPISGHRSVSWYQQTPGQGLQFLFEYFSETQRNKGNFPGRFSGRQFSNSRSEMNVSTLELGDSALYLCASSLVPIRSVRSDEQFFGPGTRLTVL.

The rearrangement joins TRBV5-5 to TRBJ2-2; a weak D match, TRBD2 (6 bases). Trimming took off 4 bases at V and 6 bases at J, with 10 bases between the two ends. This CDR3 region has 13 residues. CDR1 and CDR2 from the germline V gene are SGHKS and YYEKEE (reference sequence). CDR3 in amino acids: CASSVQRAGELFF. As DNA, the CDR3 is TGTGCCAGCAGCGTACAGCGGGCCGGGGAGCTGTTTTTT.

The chain couples TRBV6-2 or TRBV6-3 to TRBJ2-2; the D is unclear. Germline-derived CDR1 and CDR2 are MNHEY and SVGEGT. CDR3 size: 15 residues. With 2 bases removed from V and 4 bases from J, the gap between germline ends came to 11 bases. The CDR3 DNA sequence: TGTGCCAGCAGTTACAGGGTCGAGAGCACCGGGGAGCTGTTTTTT. This sequence encodes CASSYRVESTGELFF.

V usage is TRBV7-8 and J usage is TRBJ2-1, with 8 bases identical to TRBD1. CDR3 length: 16 amino acids. V trimming: 4 bases; J trimming: 4 bases; junction bases outside the gene matches: 9. Germline V gene sequence: CDR1 SGHVS, CDR2 FQNEAQ. CDR3: CASSSEQGGFYNEQFF. In nucleotides, the CDR3 is TGTGCCAGCAGCTCGGAACAGGGGGGTTTTTACAATGAGCAGTTCTTC.